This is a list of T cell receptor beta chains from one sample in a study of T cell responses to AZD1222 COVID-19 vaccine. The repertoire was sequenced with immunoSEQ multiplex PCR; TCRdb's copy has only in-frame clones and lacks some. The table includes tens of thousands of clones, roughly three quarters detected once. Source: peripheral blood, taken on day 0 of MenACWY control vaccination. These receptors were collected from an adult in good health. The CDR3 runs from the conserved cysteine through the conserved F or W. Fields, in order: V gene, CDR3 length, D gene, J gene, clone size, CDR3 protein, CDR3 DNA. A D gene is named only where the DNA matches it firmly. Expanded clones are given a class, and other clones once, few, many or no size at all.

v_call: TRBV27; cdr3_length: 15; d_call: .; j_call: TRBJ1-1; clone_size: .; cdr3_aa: CASSLSGRRNTEAFF; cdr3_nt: TGTGCCAGCAGTTTATCGGGCCGCAGGAACACTGAAGCTTTCTTT
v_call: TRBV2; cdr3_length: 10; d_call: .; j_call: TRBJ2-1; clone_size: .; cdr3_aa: CAGGEGLRFF; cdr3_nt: TGTGCCGGCGGTGAGGGGTTGCGGTTCTTC
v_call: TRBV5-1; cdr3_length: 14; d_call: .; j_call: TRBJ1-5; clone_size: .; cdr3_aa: CASSLGGFNQPQHF; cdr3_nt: TGCGCCAGCAGCTTAGGCGGATTCAATCAGCCCCAGCATTTT
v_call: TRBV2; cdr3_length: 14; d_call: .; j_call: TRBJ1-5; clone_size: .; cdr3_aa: CASQGDSRNQPQHF; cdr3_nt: TGTGCCAGCCAAGGCGACAGCCGAAATCAGCCCCAGCATTTT
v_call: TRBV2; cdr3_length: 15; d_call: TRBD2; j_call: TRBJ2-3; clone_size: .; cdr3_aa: CASSTRGSYADTQYF; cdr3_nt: TGTGCCAGCAGTACTCGCGGGAGCTACGCAGATACGCAGTATTTT
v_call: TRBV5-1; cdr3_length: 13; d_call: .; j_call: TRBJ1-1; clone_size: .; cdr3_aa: CASSLEADTEAFF; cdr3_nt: TGCGCCAGCAGCTTAGAGGCGGACACTGAAGCTTTCTTT
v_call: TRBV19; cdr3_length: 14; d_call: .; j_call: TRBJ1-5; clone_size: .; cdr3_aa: CASSIEDGNQPQHF; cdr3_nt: TGTGCCAGTAGTATAGAGGACGGCAATCAGCCCCAGCATTTT
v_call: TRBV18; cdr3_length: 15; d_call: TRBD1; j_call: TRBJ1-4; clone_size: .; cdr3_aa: CASSPRQGYGEKLFF; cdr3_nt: TGTGCCAGCTCACCCCGACAGGGGTATGGGGAAAAACTGTTTTTT
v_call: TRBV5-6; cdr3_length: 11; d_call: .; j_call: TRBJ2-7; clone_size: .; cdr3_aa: CASSRINEQYF; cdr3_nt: TGTGCCAGCAGCCGTATTAACGAGCAGTACTTC
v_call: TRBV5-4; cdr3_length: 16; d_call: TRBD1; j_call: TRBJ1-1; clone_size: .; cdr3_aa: CASSHRQGPNGAEAFF; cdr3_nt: TGTGCCAGCAGCCATAGACAGGGACCCAACGGGGCTGAAGCTTTCTTT
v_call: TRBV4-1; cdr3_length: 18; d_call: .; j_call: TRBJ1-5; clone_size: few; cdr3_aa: CASSQDPRVGYSNQPQHF; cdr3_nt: TGCGCCAGCAGCCAAGATCCCAGGGTGGGTTATAGCAATCAGCCCCAGCATTTT
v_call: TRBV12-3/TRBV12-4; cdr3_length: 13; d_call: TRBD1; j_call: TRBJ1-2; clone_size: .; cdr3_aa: CASRGDRPYGYTF; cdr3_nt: TGTGCCAGCAGGGGGGACAGACCCTATGGCTACACCTTC
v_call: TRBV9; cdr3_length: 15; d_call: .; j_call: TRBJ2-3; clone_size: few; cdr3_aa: CASSRGTIITDTQYF; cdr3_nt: TGTGCCAGCAGCAGGGGGACTATTATCACAGATACGCAGTATTTT
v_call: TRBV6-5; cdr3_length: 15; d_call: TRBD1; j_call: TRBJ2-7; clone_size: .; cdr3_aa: CASSYTRTGSPEQYF; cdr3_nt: TGTGCCAGCAGTTACACCAGGACAGGGAGCCCCGAGCAGTACTTC
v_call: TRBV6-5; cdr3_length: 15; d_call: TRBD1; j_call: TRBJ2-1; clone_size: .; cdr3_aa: CASSHRGPRFNEQFF; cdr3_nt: TGTGCCAGCAGTCACAGGGGCCCACGGTTTAATGAGCAGTTCTTC
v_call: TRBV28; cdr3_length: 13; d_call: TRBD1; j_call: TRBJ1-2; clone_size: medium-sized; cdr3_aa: CASRPGQAYGYTF; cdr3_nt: TGTGCCAGCAGGCCGGGACAGGCCTATGGCTACACCTTC
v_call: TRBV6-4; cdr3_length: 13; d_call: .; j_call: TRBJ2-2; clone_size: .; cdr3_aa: CASSDRDTGELFF; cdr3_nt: TGTGCCAGCAGTGACCGGGACACCGGGGAGCTGTTTTTT
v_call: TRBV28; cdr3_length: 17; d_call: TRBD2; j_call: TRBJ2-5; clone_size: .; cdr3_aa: CASSTGTSGSGGETQYF; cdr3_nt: TGTGCCAGCAGCACCGGGACTAGCGGGAGTGGGGGGGAGACCCAGTACTTC
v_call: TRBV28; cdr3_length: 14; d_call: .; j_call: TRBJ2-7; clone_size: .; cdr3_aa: CASSLARVRDEQYF; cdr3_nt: TGTGCCAGCAGTTTAGCCCGGGTCCGGGACGAGCAGTACTTC
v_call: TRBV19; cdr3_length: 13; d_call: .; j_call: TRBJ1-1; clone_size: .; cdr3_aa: CASSNGEGTEAFF; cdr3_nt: TGTGCCAGTAGTAACGGGGAGGGAACTGAAGCTTTCTTT
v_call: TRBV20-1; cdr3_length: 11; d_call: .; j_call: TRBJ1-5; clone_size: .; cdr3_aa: CRAGRQKPQHF; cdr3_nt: TGCAGGGCCGGACGGCAAAAGCCCCAGCATTTT
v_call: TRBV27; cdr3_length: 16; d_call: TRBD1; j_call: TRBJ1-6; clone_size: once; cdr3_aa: CASSYGGTGGNSPLHF; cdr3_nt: TGTGCCAGCAGTTATGGCGGGACAGGGGGCAATTCACCCCTCCACTTT
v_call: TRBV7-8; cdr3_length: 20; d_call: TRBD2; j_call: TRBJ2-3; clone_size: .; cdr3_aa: CASSPRGGLAGGKESDTQYF; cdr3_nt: TGTGCCAGCAGCCCCCGCGGGGGACTAGCGGGGGGGAAGGAAAGTGATACGCAGTATTTT
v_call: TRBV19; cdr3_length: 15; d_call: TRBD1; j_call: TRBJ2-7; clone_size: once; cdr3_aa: CASRNSGTGLREQYF; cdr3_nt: TGTGCCAGTAGGAACTCGGGGACAGGGCTTAGGGAGCAGTACTTC
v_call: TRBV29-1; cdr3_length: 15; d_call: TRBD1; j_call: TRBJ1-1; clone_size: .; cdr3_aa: CSVSPGQGGNTEAFF; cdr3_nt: TGCAGCGTTTCCCCTGGACAGGGGGGGAACACTGAAGCTTTCTTT
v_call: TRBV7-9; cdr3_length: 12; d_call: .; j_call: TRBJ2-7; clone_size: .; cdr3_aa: CASSSSDYEQYF; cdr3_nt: TGTGCCAGCAGCAGTTCAGACTACGAGCAGTACTTC
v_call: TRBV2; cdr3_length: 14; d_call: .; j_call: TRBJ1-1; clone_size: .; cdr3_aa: CASSERGGRTEAFF; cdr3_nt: TGTGCCAGCAGTGAGAGGGGGGGGCGAACTGAAGCTTTCTTT
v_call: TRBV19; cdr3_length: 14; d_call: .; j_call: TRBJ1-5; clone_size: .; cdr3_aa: CASSIGRYNQPQHF; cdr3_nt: TGTGCCAGTAGTATCGGGCGGTACAATCAGCCCCAGCATTTT
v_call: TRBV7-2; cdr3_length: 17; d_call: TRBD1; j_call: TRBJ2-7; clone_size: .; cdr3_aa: CASSSPRTGVSGYEQYF; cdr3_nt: TGTGCCAGCAGCTCCCCGAGGACAGGGGTAAGCGGTTACGAGCAGTACTTC
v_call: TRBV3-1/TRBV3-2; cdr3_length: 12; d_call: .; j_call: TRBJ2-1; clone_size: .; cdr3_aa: CASSHGATEQFF; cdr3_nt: TGTGCCAGCAGCCATGGAGCCACAGAGCAGTTCTTC
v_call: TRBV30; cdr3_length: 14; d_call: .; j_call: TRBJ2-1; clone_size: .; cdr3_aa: CAWNRGALGNEQFF; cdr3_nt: TGTGCCTGGAATCGAGGGGCTTTGGGCAATGAGCAGTTCTTC
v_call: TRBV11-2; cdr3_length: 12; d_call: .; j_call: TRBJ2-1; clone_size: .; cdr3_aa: CASSLSMYWQFF; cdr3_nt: TGTGCCAGCAGCTTGTCTATGTATTGGCAGTTCTTC
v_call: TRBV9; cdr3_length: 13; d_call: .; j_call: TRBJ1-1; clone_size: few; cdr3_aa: CASSARDSTEAFF; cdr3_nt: TGTGCCAGCAGCGCACGTGACAGCACTGAAGCTTTCTTT
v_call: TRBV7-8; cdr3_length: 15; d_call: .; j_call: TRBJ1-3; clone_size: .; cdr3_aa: CASSLQGGRGNTIYF; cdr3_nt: TGTGCCAGCAGCTTACAGGGCGGGCGTGGAAACACCATATATTTT
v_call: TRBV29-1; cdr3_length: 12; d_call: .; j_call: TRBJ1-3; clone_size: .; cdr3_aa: CSVGQIGNTIYF; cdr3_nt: TGCAGCGTGGGGCAAATAGGAAACACCATATATTTT
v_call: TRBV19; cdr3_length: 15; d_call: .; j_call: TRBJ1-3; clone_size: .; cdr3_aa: CASSRGRGSGNTIYF; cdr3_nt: TGTGCCAGTAGTCGTGGGAGGGGAAGTGGAAACACCATATATTTT
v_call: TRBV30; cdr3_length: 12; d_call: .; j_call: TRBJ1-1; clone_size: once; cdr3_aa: CAWHRMNTEAFF; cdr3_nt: TGTGCCTGGCACAGGATGAACACTGAAGCTTTCTTT
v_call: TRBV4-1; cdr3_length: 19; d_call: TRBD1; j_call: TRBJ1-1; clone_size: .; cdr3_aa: CASSQDSTGTGGGSTEAFF; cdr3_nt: TGCGCCAGCAGCCAAGATTCTACCGGGACAGGGGGCGGGAGCACTGAAGCTTTCTTT
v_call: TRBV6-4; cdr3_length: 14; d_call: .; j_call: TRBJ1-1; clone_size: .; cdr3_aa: CASSDSSLNTEAFF; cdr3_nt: TGTGCCAGCAGTGACTCCTCCCTGAACACTGAAGCTTTCTTT
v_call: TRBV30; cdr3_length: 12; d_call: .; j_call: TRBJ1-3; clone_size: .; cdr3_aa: CASRQNGNTIYF; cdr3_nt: TGTGCCTCCAGACAGAATGGAAACACCATATATTTT
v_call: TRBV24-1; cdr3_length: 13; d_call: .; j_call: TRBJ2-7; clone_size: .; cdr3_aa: CATSDRVRYEQYF; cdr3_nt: TGTGCCACCAGTGACAGGGTACGGTACGAGCAGTACTTC
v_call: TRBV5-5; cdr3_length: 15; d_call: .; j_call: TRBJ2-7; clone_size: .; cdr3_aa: CASSLDGAGAYEQYF; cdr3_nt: TGTGCCAGCAGCTTGGACGGGGCAGGGGCCTACGAGCAGTACTTC
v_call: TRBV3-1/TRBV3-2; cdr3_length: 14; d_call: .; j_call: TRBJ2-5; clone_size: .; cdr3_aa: CASSQDGGGETQYF; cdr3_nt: TGTGCCAGCAGCCAAGACGGGGGCGGGGAGACCCAGTACTTC
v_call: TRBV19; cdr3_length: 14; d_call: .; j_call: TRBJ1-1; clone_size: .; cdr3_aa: CASSITGLNTEAFF; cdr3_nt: TGTGCCAGTAGTATCACAGGGTTGAACACTGAAGCTTTCTTT
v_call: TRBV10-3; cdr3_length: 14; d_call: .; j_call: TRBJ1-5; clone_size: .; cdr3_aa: CAISESGALRPQHF; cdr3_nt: TGTGCCATCAGTGAGTCAGGGGCGTTAAGGCCCCAGCATTTT
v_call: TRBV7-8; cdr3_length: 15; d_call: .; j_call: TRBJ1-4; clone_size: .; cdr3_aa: CASSLALGGLEKLFF; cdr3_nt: TGTGCCAGCAGCTTAGCGTTGGGGGGGCTTGAAAAACTGTTTTTT
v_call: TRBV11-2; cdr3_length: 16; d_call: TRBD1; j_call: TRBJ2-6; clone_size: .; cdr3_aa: CASSGQGVEKANVLTF; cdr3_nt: TGTGCCAGCAGTGGACAGGGAGTAGAAAAGGCCAACGTCCTGACTTTC
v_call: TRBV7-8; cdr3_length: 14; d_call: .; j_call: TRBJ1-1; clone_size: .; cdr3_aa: CASSLGGGVTEAFF; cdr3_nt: TGTGCCAGCAGCTTAGGAGGAGGGGTAACTGAAGCTTTCTTT
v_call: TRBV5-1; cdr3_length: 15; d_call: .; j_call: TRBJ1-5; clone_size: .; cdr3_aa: CASSSLGAPDQPQHF; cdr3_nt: TGCGCCAGCAGCTCTCTAGGGGCCCCGGATCAGCCCCAGCATTTT
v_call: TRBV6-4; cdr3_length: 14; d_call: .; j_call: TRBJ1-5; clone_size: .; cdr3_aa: CASSESFSNQPQHF; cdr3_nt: TGTGCCAGCAGTGAGTCCTTTAGCAATCAGCCCCAGCATTTT